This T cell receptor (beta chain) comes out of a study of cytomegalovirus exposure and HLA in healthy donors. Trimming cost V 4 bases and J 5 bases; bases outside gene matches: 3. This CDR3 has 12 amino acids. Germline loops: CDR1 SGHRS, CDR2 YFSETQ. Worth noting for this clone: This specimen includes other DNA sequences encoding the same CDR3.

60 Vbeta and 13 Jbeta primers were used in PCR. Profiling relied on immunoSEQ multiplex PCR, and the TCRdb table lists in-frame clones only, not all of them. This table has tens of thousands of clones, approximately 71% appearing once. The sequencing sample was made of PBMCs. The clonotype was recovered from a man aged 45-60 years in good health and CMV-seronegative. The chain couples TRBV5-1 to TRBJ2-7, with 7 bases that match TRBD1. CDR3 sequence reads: CASSPDRDEQYF. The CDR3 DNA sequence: TGCGCCAGCAGCCCAGACAGGGACGAGCAGTACTTC.